The rows below give T cell receptor beta chains drawn from one sample of a study of radiotherapy plus CTLA-4 blockade in lung cancer. Assay: immunoSEQ multiplex PCR; the TCRdb copy retains only in-frame clones and omits some. This table has 25,000 to 35,000 clones, around three quarters appearing once. The starting material was peripheral blood, obtained from a patient treated with radiotherapy plus ipilimumab. The receptors here all came from a human donor with non-small cell lung cancer that progressed on radiotherapy plus ipilimumab. Each CDR3 is given with its conserved first and last residue. Each record gives: clone size, D gene, J gene, V gene, CDR3 DNA, CDR3 protein. A D gene is named only where the DNA matches it firmly. Some rows have no size entry. The others give once, few or many, or a class for an expanded clone.

clone size: NA
D gene: NA
J gene: TRBJ1-2
V gene: TRBV7-8
CDR3 DNA: TGTGCCAGCAGCTTAGCGAGTGCCCCAAGAGGTGGCTACACCTTC
CDR3 protein: CASSLASAPRGGYTF

clone size: NA
D gene: TRBD2
J gene: TRBJ2-1
V gene: TRBV11-2
CDR3 DNA: TGTGCCAGCAGCTTCGTCGGGGGGTTTAACAATGAGCAGTTCTTC
CDR3 protein: CASSFVGGFNNEQFF

clone size: NA
D gene: NA
J gene: TRBJ2-3
V gene: TRBV4-3
CDR3 DNA: TGCGCCAGCAGCCCTACTATTACAGATACGCAGTATTTT
CDR3 protein: CASSPTITDTQYF

clone size: NA
D gene: TRBD1
J gene: TRBJ2-1
V gene: TRBV5-1
CDR3 DNA: TGCGCCAGCAGCCCATCCGGGACAGGGGGCAGTGAGCAGTTCTTC
CDR3 protein: CASSPSGTGGSEQFF

clone size: NA
D gene: TRBD1
J gene: TRBJ2-7
V gene: TRBV7-9
CDR3 DNA: TGTGCCAGCAGCTTAGATGGGATCCGGGACAGGGGGAACTACGAGCAGTACTTC
CDR3 protein: CASSLDGIRDRGNYEQYF

clone size: NA
D gene: NA
J gene: TRBJ2-3
V gene: TRBV15
CDR3 DNA: TGTGCCACCAGCAGAGACTGGCCCACCAGCACAGATACGCAGTATTTT
CDR3 protein: CATSRDWPTSTDTQYF

clone size: NA
D gene: NA
J gene: TRBJ2-7
V gene: TRBV4-1
CDR3 DNA: TGCGCCAGCAGCCAAGATGGAGGGGTTGGGGCCTACGAGCAGTACTTC
CDR3 protein: CASSQDGGVGAYEQYF

clone size: few
D gene: NA
J gene: TRBJ1-2
V gene: TRBV7-9
CDR3 DNA: TGTGCCAGCAGCTCCGACAGCTCCTTCAGCTATGGCTACACCTTC
CDR3 protein: CASSSDSSFSYGYTF

clone size: NA
D gene: TRBD2
J gene: TRBJ2-1
V gene: TRBV7-2
CDR3 DNA: TGTGCCAGCAGCTTAGCTCCTAGCGGGTCCTACAATGAGCAGTTCTTC
CDR3 protein: CASSLAPSGSYNEQFF

clone size: NA
D gene: TRBD2
J gene: TRBJ2-3
V gene: TRBV15
CDR3 DNA: TGTGCCACCAGCAGTCTACTAGCGGGGTACGCAGATACGCAGTATTTT
CDR3 protein: CATSSLLAGYADTQYF

clone size: NA
D gene: NA
J gene: TRBJ1-1
V gene: TRBV7-2
CDR3 DNA: TGTGCCAGCAGCAGGACTGGGAACACTGAAGCTTTCTTT
CDR3 protein: CASSRTGNTEAFF

clone size: NA
D gene: NA
J gene: TRBJ1-6
V gene: TRBV21-1
CDR3 DNA: TGTGCCAGCAGCAAAGTGGGGACAGCCCATTCACCCCTCCACTTT
CDR3 protein: CASSKVGTAHSPLHF

clone size: few
D gene: TRBD1
J gene: TRBJ2-7
V gene: TRBV4-2
CDR3 DNA: TGTGCCAGCAGCCCCGGACAGGGAACCTACGAGCAGTACTTC
CDR3 protein: CASSPGQGTYEQYF

clone size: NA
D gene: NA
J gene: TRBJ1-5
V gene: TRBV7-2
CDR3 DNA: TGTGCCAGCAGCAGCAGGGCAGCAGGCAATCAGCCCCAGCATTTT
CDR3 protein: CASSSRAAGNQPQHF

clone size: NA
D gene: NA
J gene: TRBJ1-1
V gene: TRBV5-1
CDR3 DNA: TGCGCCAGCAGCCCGGACGGCCAACCGAACACTGAAGCTTTCTTT
CDR3 protein: CASSPDGQPNTEAFF

clone size: NA
D gene: NA
J gene: TRBJ1-1
V gene: TRBV28
CDR3 DNA: TGTGCCAGCAGTGACGATATCGGGGTACTGAACACTGAAGCTTTCTTT
CDR3 protein: CASSDDIGVLNTEAFF

clone size: NA
D gene: NA
J gene: TRBJ2-2
V gene: TRBV6-1
CDR3 DNA: TGTGCCAGCAGTCTCCACCTTCCTGGCACCGGGGAGCTGTTTTTT
CDR3 protein: CASSLHLPGTGELFF

clone size: NA
D gene: TRBD2
J gene: TRBJ2-1
V gene: TRBV27
CDR3 DNA: TGTGCCAGCAGACCTAGCGGGAGGGCTTTTAGCTCCTACAATGAGCAGTTCTTC
CDR3 protein: CASRPSGRAFSSYNEQFF

clone size: NA
D gene: NA
J gene: TRBJ1-5
V gene: TRBV29-1
CDR3 DNA: TGCAGCGTTGTGGCCCCGAATCAGCCCCAGCATTTT
CDR3 protein: CSVVAPNQPQHF

clone size: NA
D gene: NA
J gene: TRBJ2-7
V gene: TRBV5-1
CDR3 DNA: TGCGCCAGCAGCTTGGCCCCGGACTTCTACGAGCAGTACTTC
CDR3 protein: CASSLAPDFYEQYF

clone size: NA
D gene: NA
J gene: TRBJ2-1
V gene: TRBV7-4
CDR3 DNA: TGTGCCAGCAGCTTAGACGGGCCCCGAGACAATGAGCAGTTCTTC
CDR3 protein: CASSLDGPRDNEQFF

clone size: once
D gene: NA
J gene: TRBJ2-7
V gene: TRBV2
CDR3 DNA: TGTGCCAGCAGAGGGGACGGCAACGAGCAGTACTTC
CDR3 protein: CASRGDGNEQYF

clone size: NA
D gene: TRBD1
J gene: TRBJ1-2
V gene: TRBV5-1
CDR3 DNA: TGCGTCAGCACCGGGACAGAAGAAGATGGCTACACCTTC
CDR3 protein: CVSTGTEEDGYTF

clone size: NA
D gene: NA
J gene: TRBJ1-1
V gene: TRBV9
CDR3 DNA: TGTGCCAGCAGCCCCGGGCAGGGGAACACTGAAGCTTTCTTT
CDR3 protein: CASSPGQGNTEAFF

clone size: NA
D gene: NA
J gene: TRBJ2-7
V gene: TRBV28
CDR3 DNA: TGTGCCAGCAGTTTTGGCAACTCCTACGAGCAGTACTTC
CDR3 protein: CASSFGNSYEQYF

clone size: NA
D gene: NA
J gene: TRBJ1-1
V gene: TRBV19
CDR3 DNA: TGTGCCAGTACCCCCAGCCAGGCGACGAACACTGAAGCTTTCTTT
CDR3 protein: CASTPSQATNTEAFF

clone size: NA
D gene: NA
J gene: TRBJ1-1
V gene: TRBV6-5
CDR3 DNA: TGTGCCAGTGGGGGCGGGGGCACTGAAGCTTTCTTT
CDR3 protein: CASGGGGTEAFF

clone size: NA
D gene: NA
J gene: TRBJ2-5
V gene: TRBV9
CDR3 DNA: TGTGCCAGCAGCGTAGGATCAGGCCTCGGGGAGACCCAGTACTTC
CDR3 protein: CASSVGSGLGETQYF

clone size: NA
D gene: NA
J gene: TRBJ1-1
V gene: TRBV28
CDR3 DNA: TGTGCCAGCAGTTTAAAGAACACTGAAGCTTTCTTT
CDR3 protein: CASSLKNTEAFF

clone size: NA
D gene: TRBD1
J gene: TRBJ1-1
V gene: TRBV5-1
CDR3 DNA: TGCGCCAGCAGCGAAATCCACAGGGGAGGGACTGAAGCTTTCTTT
CDR3 protein: CASSEIHRGGTEAFF

clone size: NA
D gene: TRBD1
J gene: TRBJ1-2
V gene: TRBV29-1
CDR3 DNA: TGCAGCGTTGAAGATCGGGGACAGGGAGGTGGCTACACCTTC
CDR3 protein: CSVEDRGQGGGYTF

clone size: NA
D gene: TRBD1
J gene: TRBJ1-4
V gene: TRBV19
CDR3 DNA: TGTGCCAGTACCCCCTGGGGGGACAGGGCTGAAAAACTGTTTTTT
CDR3 protein: CASTPWGDRAEKLFF